The source of this T cell receptor beta chain is a study of OX40 agonist ivuxolimab in advanced cancers. Regarding the study in general: Ivuxolimab was an agonistic, fully human IgG2 monoclonal antibody directed against OX40 (CD134), a costimulatory receptor. Intravenous ivuxolimab was administered to patients every 2 weeks at six dose levels: 0.01, 0.1, 0.3, 1.5, 3 and 10 mg/kg. Among the approximately 54 dose-escalation patients, around 20 had hepatocellular carcinoma, roughly 15 melanoma, 9 renal cell carcinoma and 9 head and neck cancer. In the dose-escalation cohort, approximately 83% of patients were male, and the mean age was around 65 years with a range of about 20 to 79. Prior anti-PD-1, anti-PD-L1 or anti-CTLA-4 therapy was permitted, and checkpoint inhibitors had been received by under 50% of dose-escalation patients. Three dose-escalation patients achieved partial responses, one with hepatocellular carcinoma and two with cutaneous melanoma. Peripheral TCRbeta sequencing aimed to test whether ivuxolimab altered TCR sequence diversity and caused clonal T-cell expansion. The paper describes the monotherapy dose-escalation part (N = 52 patients) of the phase I trial of ivuxolimab.

Patients with a history of autoimmune disease or receiving systemic immunosuppression were excluded from the trial. Peripheral blood for TCR sequencing was collected from all dose cohorts at baseline, on cycle 4 day 1, and on cycle 7 day 1. The samples were drawn from a first-in-human, open-label, multicenter phase I dose-escalation trial of ivuxolimab. Adults with locally advanced or metastatic melanoma, renal cell carcinoma, hepatocellular carcinoma or head and neck squamous cell carcinoma were enrolled in the trial. Before TCR sequencing, CD4+ T cells and CD8+ T cells were sorted from peripheral blood as separate populations. A remark on this clone: Its antigen is currently not known. It has no much larger one-base neighbor in the sample; base qualities were not kept.

What the authors observed across the whole study: On average, CD8+ T cells showed more expanded clones than CD4+ T cells after ivuxolimab. In the 0.1-3.0 mg/kg groups, partial responders had among the lowest normalized peripheral clonal expansion, particularly in CD8+ T cells. The antigen specificity of the peripheral T cells that underwent clonal expansion was not determined. Low levels of normalized T-cell clonal expansion were also seen in some patients who did not respond. At doses of 0.1 to 3.0 mg/kg, clonal expansion of both CD4+ and CD8+ blood T cells was observed from baseline to week 6.

For sequencing of the TCRbeta CDR3 region, genomic DNA was extracted from the sorted cells. The immunoSEQ Assay was used for sequencing of TCRbeta CDR3 regions. TCRdb stores this immuneACCESS table with in-frame sequences only. Part of the clones is absent; in the studies checked, under half of the shortfall reflects unresolved V genes, and no reason is known for the rest. For this sample there are some 8,800 clones; about 90% appear just once. Together, the top ten hold about 11% of the sample. This sequence originates from an adult with an advanced solid tumor such as melanoma, head and neck, liver or kidney cancer. Material: CD4+ or CD8+ T cells sorted from blood, obtained in a trial of the OX40 agonist ivuxolimab.

The base sequence is TGTGCCAGTAGTACCCGCGTGGGACAACCTAGGTATGGCTACACCTTC. It codes for CASSTRVGQPRYGYTF. The chain is encoded by TRBV19 joined to TRBJ1-2; perhaps TRBD1 is the D gene, with 6 bases matching. V is clipped by 4 bases and J by 5 bases, and the sequence between their germline boundaries is 20 bases long. The CDR3 runs 16 residues from the cysteine to the phenylalanine. The DNA shown is the 48-base CDR3, in frame from base 1. As encoded in the germline V gene (reference sequence), CDR1 is LNHDA while CDR2 is SQIVND.